The clone carrying this TCR beta chain was found a few times. Antigen unknown. This entry comes from a study of early T cells in non-severe SARS-CoV-2 infection. The study's findings and limits: Matching with VDJdb favored anti-spike CD8 responses (missing private and CD4 specificities).

Individually, cDNA molecules had unique molecular identifiers attached to them. TCRdb processed the 5' RACE reads anew with MiXCR; each CDR3 protein has one entry. The repertoire has some 56,000 distinct CDR3 sequences, about 14% of them found once; the top ten carry about 4%. The germline CDR1 and CDR2 sequences are DFQATT and SNEGSKA (reference sequence). This CDR3 region has 16 residues. V was pared by 0 bases and J by 2 bases, with 7 bases of the junction left unmatched. The J gene is TRBJ2-1, the V gene TRBV20-1, with 7 nucleotides matching TRBD2. This specimen consisted of whole blood, obtained at baseline. This clonotype was obtained from an adult who was a healthcare worker with PCR-confirmed SARS-CoV-2 infection or an uninfected control (not recorded which). CDR3 amino acids: CSARDSRRGAYNEQFF. The CDR3 region has the DNA TGCAGTGCTAGAGATTCCCGACGGGGGGCCTACAATGAGCAGTTCTTC.